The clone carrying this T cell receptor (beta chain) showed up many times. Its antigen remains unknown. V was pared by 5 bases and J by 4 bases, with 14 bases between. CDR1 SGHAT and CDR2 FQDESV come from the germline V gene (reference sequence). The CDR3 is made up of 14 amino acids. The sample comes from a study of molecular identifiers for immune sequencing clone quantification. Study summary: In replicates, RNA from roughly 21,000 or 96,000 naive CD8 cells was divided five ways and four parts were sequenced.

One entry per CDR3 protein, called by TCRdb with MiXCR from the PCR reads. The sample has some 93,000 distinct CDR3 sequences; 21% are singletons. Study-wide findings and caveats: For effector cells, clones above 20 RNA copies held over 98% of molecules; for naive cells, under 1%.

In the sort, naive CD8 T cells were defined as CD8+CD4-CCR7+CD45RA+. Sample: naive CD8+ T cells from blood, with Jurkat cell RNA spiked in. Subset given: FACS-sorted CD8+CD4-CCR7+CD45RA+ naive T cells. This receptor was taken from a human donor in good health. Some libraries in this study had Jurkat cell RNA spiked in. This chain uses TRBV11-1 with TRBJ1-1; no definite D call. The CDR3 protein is CASSADMEGTEAFF. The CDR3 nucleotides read TGTGCCAGCAGCGCGGATATGGAGGGCACTGAAGCTTTCTTT.